This TCR beta chain came from a study of blood T cells in healthy people across ages (dated by TCRdb to between 2015 and 2016). About the full investigation: In model experiments, roughly one uniquely barcoded TCR beta cDNA molecule per two T cells was captured by template switching. The study analyzed two additional independent replicas of 1 million unique cDNA reads from the same blood draw for two donors, one aged 18 to 29 and one aged 80 or older. The donors were divided into four age groups: young (average around 16 years), middle-aged (roughly 42), aged (under 70) and long-lived (roughly 82). The study measured age-related changes in TCR beta repertoire diversity using deep sequencing normalized with unique cDNA molecular identifiers. To avoid experimental bias, donors of different ages were spread randomly across the sequencing lanes. What the work shows at the level of the full study, not this receptor alone: Since profiling was done on bulk unsorted PBMCs, naive and antigen-experienced compartments could not be conclusively compared. Total diversity estimates from one million sequenced T cells were considered lower bounds and underestimates. Compared with the aged group, more naive CD4+ T cells, fewer expanded clones and increased TCR diversity were shown by the long-lived group, suggesting age selection. Observed TCR beta diversity per million T cells fell roughly linearly with age, and a significant reduction was already apparent by age roughly 41. The percentage of naive T cells measured by flow cytometry correlated strongly with observed TCR beta diversity. Because the CMV infection status of the donors was unknown, age-related changes in expanded clonotypes may potentially have been confounded.

Trimming takes 0 bases from V and 1 base from J, and the germline ends sit 12 bases apart. From the germline V gene, CDR1 is SGDLS and CDR2 is YYNGEE. There are 16 amino acids in the CDR3, from cysteine to phenylalanine inclusive. Just the 48-base CDR3 DNA is kept, in frame starting at base 1. The approximately 39 donors, aged about 6 to 100 years, were systemically healthy Caucasian individuals from Russia. Around 10 milliliters of peripheral blood were drawn from each donor into EDTA-treated Vacutainer tubes. Ficoll-Paque density-gradient centrifugation was used to isolate PBMCs, with at least 6 million per sample. Trizol reagent was used to extract total RNA from the PBMCs, yielding at least 5.5 micrograms per sample. For every donor, an aliquot of PBMCs went through flow cytometry to measure the percentages of naive CD45RAhigh/CD27high T cells. Receptor libraries were prepared by 5' RACE. TCRdb names Illumina HiSeq 2500 as the instrument used. A second PCR of about 6 to 11 cycles was performed with a sample-barcoded 5' primer and a J-beta primer mix. A template-switch 5' adaptor carrying 12 random nucleotides introduced a unique molecular identifier onto each TCR beta cDNA molecule. Each sample yielded at least 2.5 million CDR3-containing paired-end reads. First-strand cDNA synthesis was performed from all RNA using the Mint cDNA synthesis kit, with priming by a TRBC-specific oligonucleotide. After uracil-DNA glycosylase treatment, a first 18-cycle PCR used universal primers M1SS and BC2_uni_R on all cDNA. Per the authors' processing: For normalization, 1 million high-quality reads were randomly selected from each sample, with every read carrying a distinct molecular identifier. Instead of being binned into consensus sequences, reads that shared molecular identifiers were thrown out. MiTCR, run with a Q25 quality threshold and the strictest error-elimination algorithm, handled CDR3 identification, clonotype clustering and error correction. A nonparametric unseen species model using Euler transformation provided a lower-bound estimate of total TCR beta diversity. The public sequencing data were trimmed at Q25 with fastp and processed into clonotypes with MiXCR by TCRdb, which kept only in-frame beta chains. Under each unique CDR3 protein, matching rows form one entry showing the most common genes and DNA. TCRdb, not the original authors, processed these V and J calls. The sample records 700,000 or so distinct CDR3 sequences, around a fifth of which are singletons. Roughly 22% of the sample rests with the top ten.

This clonotype has just a few counts. Which antigen it targets is not known. Per-base quality was not reported, and no clone a single base away is much larger than it. The chain joins TRBV9 to TRBJ2-3; a confident D gene designation cannot be given. The specimen was blood. The sequence came from a man in his 70s in good health. The CDR3 protein: CASSVAVERGTDTQYF. The DNA reads TGTGCCAGCAGCGTAGCTGTGGAGCGCGGCACAGATACGCAGTATTTT.